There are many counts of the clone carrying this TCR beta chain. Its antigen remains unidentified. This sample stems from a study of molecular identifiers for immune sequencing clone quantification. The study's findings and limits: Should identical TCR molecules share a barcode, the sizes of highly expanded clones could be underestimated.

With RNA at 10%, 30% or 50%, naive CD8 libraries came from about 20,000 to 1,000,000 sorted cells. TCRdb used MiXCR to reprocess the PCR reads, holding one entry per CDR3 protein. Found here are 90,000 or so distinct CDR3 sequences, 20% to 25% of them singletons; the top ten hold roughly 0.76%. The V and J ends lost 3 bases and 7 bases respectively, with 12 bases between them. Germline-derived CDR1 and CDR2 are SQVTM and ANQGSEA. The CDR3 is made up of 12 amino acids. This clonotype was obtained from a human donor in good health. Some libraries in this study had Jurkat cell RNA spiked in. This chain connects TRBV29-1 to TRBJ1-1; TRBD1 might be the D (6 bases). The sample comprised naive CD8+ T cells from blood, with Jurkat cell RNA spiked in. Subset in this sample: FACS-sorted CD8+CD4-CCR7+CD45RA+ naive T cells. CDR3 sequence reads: CSVEEQGLEAFF. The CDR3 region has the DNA TGCAGCGTTGAGGAGCAGGGGCTTGAAGCTTTCTTT.